These T cell receptor beta chains were read from a single sample in a study of shared clonotypes between healthy human individuals. Repertoires were generated with immunoSEQ multiplex PCR, while TCRdb's copy carries only in-frame clones and drops some. The sample contains approximately 510,000 clones, 79% of which appear only once. The sequenced sample was PBMCs. The receptors stem from a woman aged 40-49 years in good health. Some clones in this sample may be carry-over from other donors' samples. Both conserved end residues are part of each CDR3. The order of the fields is J gene, V gene, D gene, clone size, CDR3 protein, CDR3 DNA. A D gene is named only where the DNA matches it firmly. A clone size is listed for some rows: how often the clone was seen (once, few, many), or a class if it is expanded.

TRBJ2-5	TRBV28	.	.	CASSLGGTQETQYF	TGTGCCAGCAGTTTGGGCGGGACCCAAGAGACCCAGTACTTC
TRBJ2-5	TRBV15	.	.	CATSSQSVEGMETQYF	TGTGCCACCAGCAGCCAATCCGTTGAGGGCATGGAGACCCAGTACTTC
TRBJ2-1	TRBV29-1	TRBD2	.	CSVEGTQRERELFSEQFF	TGCAGCGTTGAAGGGACCCAGAGGGAGCGGGAGTTATTTAGTGAGCAGTTCTTC
TRBJ2-2	TRBV28	.	.	CASMKGVTGELFF	TGTGCCAGTATGAAAGGGGTCACCGGGGAGCTGTTTTTT
TRBJ2-7	TRBV28	.	.	CASSPPTTYEQYF	TGTGCCAGCAGTCCGCCGACTACCTACGAGCAGTACTTC
TRBJ2-7	TRBV10-3	TRBD1	.	CAISENQGAKEQYF	TGTGCCATCAGTGAAAATCAGGGGGCGAAGGAGCAGTACTTC
TRBJ1-1	TRBV18	.	.	CASSPPSWERAFF	TGTGCCAGCTCACCACCGAGCTGGGAGCGAGCTTTCTTT
TRBJ1-4	TRBV27	.	.	CASSWTLNEKLFF	TGTGCCAGCAGTTGGACCCTAAATGAAAAACTGTTTTTT
TRBJ1-2	TRBV28	TRBD1	.	CASSLSTGVYGYTF	TGTGCCAGCAGTTTATCGACAGGGGTCTATGGCTACACCTTC
TRBJ2-5	TRBV15	.	.	CATSRSTRGEETQYF	TGTGCCACCAGCAGGTCTACTAGAGGAGAAGAGACCCAGTACTTC
TRBJ2-1	TRBV10-3	.	many	CAISESTSYNEQFF	TGTGCCATCAGTGAGTCAACCTCCTACAATGAGCAGTTCTTC
TRBJ2-3	TRBV7-9	TRBD1	.	CASSLTGGPSDTQYF	TGTGCCAGCAGCTTGACAGGGGGCCCGTCAGATACGCAGTATTTT
TRBJ2-4	TRBV28	.	.	CASRAMGGSIQYF	TGTGCCAGCAGAGCCATGGGCGGAAGCATTCAGTACTTC
TRBJ2-7	TRBV7-6	.	.	CASSLDQSYEQYF	TGTGCCAGCAGCTTAGACCAGTCCTACGAGCAGTACTTC
TRBJ2-3	TRBV18	TRBD2	.	CASSPRRAGGSTDTQYF	TGTGCCAGCTCACCCCGGAGAGCGGGAGGAAGCACAGATACGCAGTATTTT
TRBJ2-7	TRBV18	TRBD2	.	CASSPSSGYEQYF	TGTGCCAGCTCACCTTCTAGCGGATACGAGCAGTACTTC
TRBJ2-7	TRBV7-8	TRBD2	.	CASSPTSGRAGSYEQYF	TGTGCCAGCAGCCCTACTAGCGGGAGGGCCGGATCCTACGAGCAGTACTTC
TRBJ1-1	TRBV28	.	.	CASSLVAGVPFAFF	TGTGCCAGCAGTTTAGTTGCAGGGGTCCCCTTCGCTTTCTTT
TRBJ2-1	TRBV7-9	.	.	CASSLAQRTSYNEQFF	TGTGCCAGCAGCTTAGCGCAAAGGACCTCCTACAATGAGCAGTTCTTC
TRBJ2-1	TRBV6-4	.	.	CASSTSSTHEQFF	TGTGCCAGCAGCACCTCTTCGACCCATGAGCAGTTCTTC
TRBJ1-3	TRBV6-1	.	.	CASSESGRNTIYF	TGTGCCAGCAGTGAAAGCGGCAGGAACACCATATATTTT
TRBJ1-3	TRBV6-6	.	.	CASSPGGAGNTIYF	TGTGCCAGCAGCCCCGGTGGCGCTGGAAACACCATATATTTT
TRBJ1-5	TRBV9	TRBD1	.	CASSVVTGGEGGNQPQHF	TGTGCCAGCAGCGTAGTTACAGGGGGCGAAGGCGGCAATCAGCCCCAGCATTTT
TRBJ1-5	TRBV28	.	.	CASIPQQLSNQPQHF	TGTGCCAGCATTCCCCAACAACTCAGCAATCAGCCCCAGCATTTT
TRBJ2-2	TRBV27	.	.	CASSLSGSNTGELFF	TGTGCCAGCAGTTTGAGCGGATCGAACACCGGGGAGCTGTTTTTT
TRBJ1-1	TRBV7-9	.	few	CASSLGINTEAFF	TGTGCCAGCAGCTTAGGGATCAACACTGAAGCTTTCTTT
TRBJ1-4	TRBV9	TRBD1	.	CASSVRTGEGEKLFF	TGTGCCAGCAGCGTACGGACAGGCGAAGGTGAAAAACTGTTTTTT
TRBJ1-2	TRBV7-2	.	.	CASSLDTGYGYTF	TGTGCCAGCAGCTTGGACACGGGTTATGGCTACACCTTC
TRBJ2-7	TRBV19	.	.	CASSIGAGTGEDEQYF	TGTGCCAGTAGTATAGGGGCTGGGACGGGGGAAGACGAGCAGTACTTC
TRBJ2-2	TRBV9	TRBD2	.	CASSAGLAPGELFF	TGTGCCAGCAGCGCGGGACTAGCCCCCGGGGAGCTGTTTTTT
TRBJ1-5	TRBV4-3	TRBD1	.	CASSQGTGGHQPQHF	TGCGCCAGCAGCCAAGGGACAGGGGGGCATCAGCCCCAGCATTTT
TRBJ1-1	TRBV7-8	.	.	CASSLALGDTEAFF	TGTGCCAGCAGCTTAGCCCTAGGGGACACTGAAGCTTTCTTT
TRBJ1-5	TRBV7-9	.	.	CASSLGGGQPQHF	TGTGCCAGCAGCTTAGGAGGCGGTCAGCCCCAGCATTTT